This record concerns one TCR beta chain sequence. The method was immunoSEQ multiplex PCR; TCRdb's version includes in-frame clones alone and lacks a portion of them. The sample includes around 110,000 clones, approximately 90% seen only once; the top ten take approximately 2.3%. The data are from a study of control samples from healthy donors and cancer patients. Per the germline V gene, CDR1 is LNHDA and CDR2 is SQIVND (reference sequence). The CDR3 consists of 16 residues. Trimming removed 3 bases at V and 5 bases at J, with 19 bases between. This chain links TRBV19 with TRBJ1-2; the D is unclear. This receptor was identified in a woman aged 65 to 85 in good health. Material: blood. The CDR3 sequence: CASSISWQVELYGYTF. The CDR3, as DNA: TGTGCCAGTAGTATTTCGTGGCAAGTCGAACTTTATGGCTACACCTTC.